The present T cell receptor (beta chain) was sequenced within a study of T cells after yellow fever vaccination. This clonotype appeared a few times. Its antigen remains unknown. General observations from the study: Just a small share of clonotypes turned up in the CD4 compartment as well as the CD8 compartment. Researchers cautioned that FACS-sorted repertoires could harbor abundant clonotypes contaminating from the bulk population.

The V and J ends lost 6 bases and 3 bases respectively, with 14 bases between them. This CDR3 comprises 14 residues. TCRdb reprocessed the 5' RACE reads via MiXCR and lists one record per CDR3 protein. The sample lists some 260,000 distinct CDR3 sequences, roughly 5% occurring once. The source is a man between 18 and 29 years old who received the YFV17D yellow fever vaccine. The starting material was CD4+ T cells sorted from PBMCs, obtained on the day of the yellow fever booster vaccination. J is TRBJ1-1 and V is TRBV12-3 or TRBV12-4, with unresolved D. CDR3 amino acids: CASRAASRDTEAFF. In DNA, the CDR3 is TGTGCCAGCAGAGCGGCTTCGAGGGACACTGAAGCTTTCTTT.